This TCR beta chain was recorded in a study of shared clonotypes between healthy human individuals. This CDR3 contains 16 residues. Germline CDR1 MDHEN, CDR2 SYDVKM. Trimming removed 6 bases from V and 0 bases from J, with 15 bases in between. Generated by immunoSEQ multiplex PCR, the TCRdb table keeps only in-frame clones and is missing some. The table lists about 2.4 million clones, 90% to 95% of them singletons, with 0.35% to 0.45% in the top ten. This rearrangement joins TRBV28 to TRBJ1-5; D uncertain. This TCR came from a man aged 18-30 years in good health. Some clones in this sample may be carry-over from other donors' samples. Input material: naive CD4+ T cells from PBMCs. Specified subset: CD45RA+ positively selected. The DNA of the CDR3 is TGTGCCAGCAGCTCTCGGCACTGGTATAGCAATCAGCCCCAGCATTTT. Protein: CASSSRHWYSNQPQHF.